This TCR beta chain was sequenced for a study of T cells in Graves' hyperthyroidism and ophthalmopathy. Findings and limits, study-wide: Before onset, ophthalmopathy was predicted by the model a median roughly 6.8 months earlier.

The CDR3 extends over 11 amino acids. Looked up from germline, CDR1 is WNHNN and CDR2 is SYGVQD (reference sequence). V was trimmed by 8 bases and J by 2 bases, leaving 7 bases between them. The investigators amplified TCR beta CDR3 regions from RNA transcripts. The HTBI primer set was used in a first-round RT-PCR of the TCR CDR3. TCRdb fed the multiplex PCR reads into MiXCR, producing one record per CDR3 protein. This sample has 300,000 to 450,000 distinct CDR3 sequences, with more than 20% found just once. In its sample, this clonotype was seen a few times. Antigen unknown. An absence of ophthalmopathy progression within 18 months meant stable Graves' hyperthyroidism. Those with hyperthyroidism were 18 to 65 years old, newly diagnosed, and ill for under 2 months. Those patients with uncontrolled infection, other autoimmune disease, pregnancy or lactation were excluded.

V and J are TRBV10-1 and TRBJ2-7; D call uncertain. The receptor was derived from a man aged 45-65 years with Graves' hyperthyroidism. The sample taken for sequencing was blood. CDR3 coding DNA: TGCGCCAGCGGAAACACCTACGAGCAGTACTTC. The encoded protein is CASGNTYEQYF.